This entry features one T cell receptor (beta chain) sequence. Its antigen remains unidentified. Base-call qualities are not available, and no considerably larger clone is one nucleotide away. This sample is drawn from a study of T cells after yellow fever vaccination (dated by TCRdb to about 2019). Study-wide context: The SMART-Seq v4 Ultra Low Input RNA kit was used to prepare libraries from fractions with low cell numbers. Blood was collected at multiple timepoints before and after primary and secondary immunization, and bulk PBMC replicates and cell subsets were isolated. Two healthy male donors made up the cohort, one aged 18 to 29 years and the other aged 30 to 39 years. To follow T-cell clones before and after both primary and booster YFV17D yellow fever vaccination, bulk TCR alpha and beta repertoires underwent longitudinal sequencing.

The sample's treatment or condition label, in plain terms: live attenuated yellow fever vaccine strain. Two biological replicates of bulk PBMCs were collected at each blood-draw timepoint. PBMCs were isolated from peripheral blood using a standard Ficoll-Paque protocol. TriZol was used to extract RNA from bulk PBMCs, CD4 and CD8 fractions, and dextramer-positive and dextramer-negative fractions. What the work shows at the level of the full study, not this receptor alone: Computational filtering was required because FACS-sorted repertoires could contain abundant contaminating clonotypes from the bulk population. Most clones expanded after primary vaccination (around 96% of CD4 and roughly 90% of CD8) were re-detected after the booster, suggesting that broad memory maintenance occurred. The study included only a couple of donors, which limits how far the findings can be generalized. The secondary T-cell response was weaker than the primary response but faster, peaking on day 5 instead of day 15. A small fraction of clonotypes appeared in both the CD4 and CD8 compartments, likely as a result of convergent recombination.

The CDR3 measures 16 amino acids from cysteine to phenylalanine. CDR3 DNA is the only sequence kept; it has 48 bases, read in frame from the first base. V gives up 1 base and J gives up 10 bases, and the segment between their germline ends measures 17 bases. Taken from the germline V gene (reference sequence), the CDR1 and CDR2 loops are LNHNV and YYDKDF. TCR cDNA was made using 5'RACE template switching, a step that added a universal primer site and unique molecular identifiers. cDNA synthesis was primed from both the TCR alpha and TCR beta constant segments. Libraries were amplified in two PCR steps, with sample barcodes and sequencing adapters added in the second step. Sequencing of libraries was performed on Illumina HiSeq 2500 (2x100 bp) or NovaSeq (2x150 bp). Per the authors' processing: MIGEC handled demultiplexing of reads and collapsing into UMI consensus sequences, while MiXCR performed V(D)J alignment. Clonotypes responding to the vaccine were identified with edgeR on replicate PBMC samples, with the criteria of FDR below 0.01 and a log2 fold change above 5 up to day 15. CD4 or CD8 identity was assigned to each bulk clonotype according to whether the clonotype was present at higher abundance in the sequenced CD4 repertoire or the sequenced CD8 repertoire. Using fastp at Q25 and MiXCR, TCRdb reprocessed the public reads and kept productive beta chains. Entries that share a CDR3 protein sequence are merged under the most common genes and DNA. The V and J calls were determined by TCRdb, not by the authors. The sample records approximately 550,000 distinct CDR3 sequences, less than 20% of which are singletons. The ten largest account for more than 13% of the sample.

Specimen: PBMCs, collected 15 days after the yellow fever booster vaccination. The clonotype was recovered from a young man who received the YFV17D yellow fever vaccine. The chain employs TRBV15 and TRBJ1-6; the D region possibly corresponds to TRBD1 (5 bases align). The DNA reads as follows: TGTGCCACCAGCAGAGGACTCAGGGAGAGGGGATCACCCCTCCACTTT. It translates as CATSRGLRERGSPLHF. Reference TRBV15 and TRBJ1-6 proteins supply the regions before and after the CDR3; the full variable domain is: DAMVIQNPRYQVTQFGKPVTLSCSQTLNHNVMYWYQQKSSQAPKLLFHYYDKDFNNEADTPDNFQSRRPNTSFCFLDIRSPGLGDTAMYLCATSRGLRERGSPLHFGNGTRLTVT.